This T cell receptor beta chain derives from a study of T cells in Graves' hyperthyroidism and ophthalmopathy. Study observations and caveats: Ophthalmopathy could be told apart from stable hyperthyroidism with a 13 V-J model. Ophthalmopathy was model-predicted a median around 6.7 months pre-onset. Most thyroid clonotypes with frequency above 0.001 were detected in blood.

TCR beta CDR3 region amplification was performed from RNA transcripts. Researchers ran a first-round RT-PCR on the TCR CDR3 using the HTBI primer set. TCRdb recomputed calls from the multiplex PCR reads with MiXCR, one row per CDR3 protein. Altogether some 720,000 distinct CDR3 sequences are present, 16% being singletons, with the ten largest covering around 7.7%. A word on this clonotype: The antigen is undetermined.

Germline CDR1 and CDR2: MDHEN and SYDVKM. CDR3 length: 14 residues. Trimming pared 5 bases from V and 2 bases from J, leaving 13 bases between. The TCR originated in a man aged 18 to 30 with Graves' hyperthyroidism. V gene TRBV28 combines with J gene TRBJ2-7; tentatively, D is TRBD2 (6 bases). Sequencing used blood. In DNA form, the CDR3 reads TGTGCCAGCAGTGGAGGAGGGAACACCTACGAGCAGTACTTC. Protein: CASSGGGNTYEQYF.